Listed below are T cell receptor beta chains from one sample, sequenced in a study of cytomegalovirus exposure and HLA in healthy donors. The method was immunoSEQ multiplex PCR; TCRdb's version includes in-frame clones alone and lacks a portion of them. The sample records 310,000 or so clones, 80% to 90% being singletons. The material sequenced was PBMCs. Receptors originate from a woman aged 18-29 years in good health and CMV-seronegative. Each CDR3 is given with its conserved first and last residue. A D gene is named only where the DNA matches it firmly. The size field is filled for only some rows; it gives once, few, many or a size class.

size,D,V,J,CDR3,DNA
NA,NA,TRBV9,TRBJ2-3,CASTGGTTDTQYF,TGTGCCAGCACGGGGGGCACTACAGATACGCAGTATTTT
once,TRBD1,TRBV15,TRBJ1-5,CATSRARVRDRGVQPQHF,TGTGCCACCAGCAGAGCTCGAGTCCGGGACAGGGGTGTACAGCCCCAGCATTTT
NA,NA,TRBV19,TRBJ1-1,CASSIGRQGPEAFF,TGTGCCAGTAGTATAGGGCGGCAGGGTCCTGAAGCTTTCTTT
NA,TRBD1,TRBV19,TRBJ1-3,CASSSSGTGPSGNTIYF,TGTGCCAGTAGTTCCTCCGGGACAGGGCCCTCTGGAAACACCATATATTTT
NA,TRBD1,TRBV5-1,TRBJ1-1,CASSLQGIDTEAFF,TGCGCCAGCAGCTTACAGGGGATTGACACTGAAGCTTTCTTT
NA,TRBD2,TRBV10-3,TRBJ2-1,CAARTTSGGYNEQFF,TGTGCCGCCCGCACAACTAGCGGGGGCTACAATGAGCAGTTCTTC
NA,NA,TRBV27,TRBJ2-5,CASSFSTAGETQYF,TGTGCCAGCAGTTTCTCGACAGCAGGGGAGACCCAGTACTTC
NA,TRBD1,TRBV14,TRBJ2-6,CASSPFRDRGSGANVLTF,TGTGCCAGCAGCCCCTTCCGGGACAGGGGCTCCGGGGCCAACGTCCTGACTTTC
few,NA,TRBV27,TRBJ1-1,CASSWGGGLNTEAFF,TGTGCCAGCAGTTGGGGAGGGGGGTTGAACACTGAAGCTTTCTTT
NA,NA,TRBV6-6,TRBJ1-1,CATPGEGSTEAFF,TGTGCCACCCCCGGGGAAGGGAGCACTGAAGCTTTCTTT
NA,TRBD2,TRBV29-1,TRBJ2-5,CSVEIDLAVTQETQYF,TGCAGCGTCGAAATTGACCTAGCGGTGACCCAAGAGACCCAGTACTTC
NA,NA,TRBV6-1,TRBJ1-2,CASNVDPGVYGYTF,TGTGCCAGCAACGTAGACCCAGGGGTCTATGGCTACACCTTC
NA,TRBD1,TRBV6-1,TRBJ1-1,CASSWRGGQEAFF,TGTGCCAGCTCCTGGAGAGGGGGACAGGAAGCTTTCTTT
few,TRBD1,TRBV19,TRBJ1-4,CASTGDRTNEKLFF,TGTGCCAGCACAGGGGATCGGACTAATGAAAAACTGTTTTTT
NA,NA,TRBV10-3,TRBJ1-5,CATKGGAVISNQPQHF,TGTGCCACCAAGGGGGGGGCAGTTATCAGCAATCAGCCCCAGCATTTT
NA,NA,TRBV29-1,TRBJ1-1,CSVVNRGTTEAFF,TGCAGCGTTGTCAATAGGGGGACCACTGAAGCTTTCTTT